This T cell receptor (beta chain) derives from a study of T cells in localized non-small cell lung cancer (dated by TCRdb to the early 2020s). General notes on the study: Comparing tumors with uninvolved tumor-adjacent lungs, the study looked at the T cell repertoires of a few hundred patients with early-stage NSCLC. The cohort consisted of about 240 treatment-naive NSCLC patients whose localized lung tumors had been resected. NSCLC patients had a mean age of approximately 66 years, and around 130 were male and some 98 female. Study-wide findings and limitations: Since the design was exploratory, TCR variables were selected using unadjusted p-values with no false-discovery rate correction. Higher T cell density in blood was associated with longer overall survival, whereas higher clonality in adjacent lung was associated with shorter survival. Uninvolved tumor-adjacent lung showed the highest T cell clonality, higher than tumor, which suggests more focused antigenic responses in the adjacent lung. Multi-region tumor sequencing was not performed, so intratumor heterogeneity could not be excluded. A median of around 62 of the top 100 tumor clones turned up in the paired uninvolved adjacent lung, and some 27 of those clones also ranked among the top 100 of that same adjacent lung.

TCR beta CDR3 regions were sequenced from DNA using the immunoSEQ Assay. The original pipeline was this. To compute T cell density, TCR beta template counts were normalized to usable DNA, which was estimated by amplifying housekeeping genes. The preseqR package was used to estimate richness by extrapolating to 400,000 templates for PBMC samples and to 120,000 templates for tissue samples. Clonality was defined as one minus Pielou's evenness. To identify tissue-enriched TCRs, differential abundance testing was run on productive amino-acid clonotypes with a minimum total count of 5 and an alpha of 0.1. The Jaccard Index and the Morisita Overlap Index were used to quantify repertoire overlap between compartments. TCR beta CDR3s were clustered by GLIPH together with public tetramer-defined viral CDR3s, and at least three viral sequences plus V-gene enrichment were required for viral motifs. What TCRdb holds here is the immuneACCESS table cut down to in-frame rearrangements. Part of the clones is not present; checked against another copy, under half of the missing clones reflect an unresolved V gene, and the others are unexplained. For V, J and clone size, that table is used; D and trimming come from the DNA. The sample profile shows 23,000 or so clones; about 90% of them were found once. The top ten hold 25% to 35% of the sample.

Inclusive of the bounding cysteine and phenylalanine, the CDR3 is 16 residues long. Just CDR3 DNA is preserved here, 48 bases in frame from base 1. The V and J ends are trimmed by 4 bases and 1 base, leaving 14 bases between them. CDR1 SGHRS and CDR2 YFSETQ were looked up in the germline V gene. At diagnosis, tumor, uninvolved tumor-adjacent lung and peripheral blood were collected and then preserved as a mix of FFPE and fresh-frozen material. Blood samples were analyzed as peripheral blood mononuclear cells for TCR repertoire profiling. As regards this clone: The target of this receptor is not known. Per-nucleotide qualities are absent, and no much larger clonotype sits a single base away.

Specimen: peripheral blood, collected before any cancer treatment. This TCR was sampled from a male donor aged 60 or over with stage I squamous cell lung carcinoma. Recombination joined TRBV5-1 with TRBJ2-2; D gene: possibly TRBD2, on 5 matching bases. In nucleotide form, the sequence is TGCGCCAGCAGCCTGGGAGTCGGTCTGAACACCGGGGAGCTGTTTTTT. Translation gives CASSLGVGLNTGELFF.